Only one count was recorded for the clone carrying this TCR beta chain. Its target is not known. The record originates from a study of OX40 agonist ivuxolimab in advanced cancers. As for the study in general: Of the patients, three showed partial responses, one with hepatocellular carcinoma and two with cutaneous melanoma. Points from the study as a whole: Low normalized T-cell clonal expansion also characterized some of the nonresponders. Expanded peripheral T cells had an undetermined antigen specificity.

The repertoire was sequenced with immunoSEQ multiplex PCR; TCRdb's copy has only in-frame clones and lacks some. The sample has around 11,000 clones; around 80% are singletons. This specimen was CD4+ or CD8+ T cells sorted from blood, taken in a trial of the OX40 agonist ivuxolimab. This clonotype originated in an adult with an advanced solid tumor such as melanoma, head and neck, liver or kidney cancer.

The CDR3, as DNA: TGTGCCAGCGGACGGACGGCGAACACTGAAGCTTTCTTT. Protein product: CASGRTANTEAFF. The gene calls are TRBV6-6 and TRBJ1-1; no definite D call. The CDR3 sequence is 13 residues long. Germline V gene data show CDR1 as MNHNY and CDR2 as SVGAGI (reference sequence). The V and J ends lost 8 bases and 1 base respectively, with 11 bases between them.